The clone carrying this TCR beta chain was observed a few times. The target antigen is unknown. The data derive from a study of T cell responses to AZD1222 COVID-19 vaccine. Overall study context: Second-dose intervals near 4 or 12 weeks were combined. Study-wide points: Donor demographics were predominantly white British with a female majority; clonal diversity may be underestimated. The peak T cell response came first, and repertoires were sampled only after it. A reported finding is that nearly half of spike-specific TCRs target unmutated variant regions.

The method was immunoSEQ multiplex PCR; TCRdb's version includes in-frame clones alone and lacks a portion of them. The repertoire holds about 130,000 clones, with approximately 84% as singletons. The CDR3 has 15 residues. V gave up 3 bases and J gave up 4 bases, with 16 bases separating them. Germline CDR1 SGHAT, CDR2 FQNNGV. This chain connects TRBV11-2 to TRBJ2-7, with D perhaps matching TRBD1 (6 bases). The specimen comprised peripheral blood, sampled on day 0 of AZD1222 vaccination. The TCR sequence derives from an adult in good health. CDR3 protein: CASSLSGTSQYEQYF. As DNA, the CDR3 is TGTGCCAGCAGCTTGTCCGGGACAAGTCAATACGAGCAGTACTTC.